These T cell receptor beta chains were read from a single sample in a study of T cells after yellow fever vaccination. TCRdb ran MiXCR on the 5' RACE reads and lists one entry per CDR3 protein. The sample shows about 170,000 distinct CDR3 sequences, 8% to 13% of them seen only once. This material consisted of CD8+ T cells sorted from PBMCs, taken 15 days after the yellow fever booster vaccination. The receptors originated from a man in his late teens or twenties who received the YFV17D yellow fever vaccine. Each CDR3 is given with its conserved first and last residue. D genes are given only for firm matches. Clone size, where shown, is once, few, many, or a class for clones that have expanded.

D	V	J	size	CDR3	DNA
.	TRBV7-2	TRBJ2-1	.	CASSLVNFWGRGEQFF	TGTGCCAGCAGCTTAGTCAACTTCTGGGGGCGAGGTGAGCAGTTCTTC
.	TRBV7-2	TRBJ1-1	.	CASTYPETGSWGEAFF	TGTGCCAGCACCTACCCCGAGACAGGTAGTTGGGGTGAAGCTTTCTTT
TRBD1	TRBV7-9	TRBJ1-2	.	CAGRSDRDANYGYTF	TGTGCCGGAAGATCAGACAGGGACGCTAACTATGGCTACACCTTC
TRBD2	TRBV11-1	TRBJ2-1	.	CASSLVAGGRPYNEQFF	TGTGCCAGCAGCTTGGTAGCGGGGGGACGACCCTACAATGAGCAGTTCTTC
TRBD1	TRBV4-1	TRBJ1-6	.	CASSHRQGTTLHF	TGCGCCAGCAGCCATCGACAGGGGACCACCCTCCACTTT
TRBD2	TRBV3-1	TRBJ2-1	many	CASSFGLAGYNEQFF	TGTGCCAGCAGCTTCGGACTAGCTGGGTACAATGAGCAGTTCTTC
.	TRBV7-8	TRBJ2-5	.	CASSLSRLGETQYF	TGTGCCAGCAGCTTAAGCAGGTTGGGGGAGACCCAGTACTTC
.	TRBV4-2	TRBJ2-2	.	CASSPNGWGYTGELFF	TGTGCCAGCAGCCCGAATGGGTGGGGTTACACCGGGGAGCTGTTTTTT
TRBD1	TRBV20-1	TRBJ2-2	many	CSARDPDRGVYGELFF	TGCAGTGCTAGGGACCCTGACAGGGGGGTTTACGGGGAGCTGTTTTTT
TRBD2	TRBV6-2/TRBV6-3	TRBJ2-2	.	CASSYSHLAGGLIAGELFF	TGTGCCAGCAGTTACTCCCACCTAGCGGGGGGGCTAATCGCCGGGGAGCTGTTTTTT
TRBD1	TRBV6-5	TRBJ2-3	few	CASRGRQGASTDTQYF	TGTGCCAGCAGAGGGAGACAGGGGGCTAGCACAGATACGCAGTATTTT
.	TRBV5-5	TRBJ1-1	.	CASRGAGVLNTEAFF	TGTGCCAGCAGGGGGGCCGGAGTTCTAAACACTGAAGCTTTCTTT
.	TRBV4-1	TRBJ1-1	.	CASSQREGVSTEAFF	TGCGCCAGCAGCCAAAGGGAGGGCGTTAGCACTGAAGCTTTCTTT
TRBD2	TRBV9	TRBJ2-1	few	CASSNRLAGPYNEQFF	TGTGCCAGCAGCAACCGACTAGCGGGCCCCTACAATGAGCAGTTCTTC
.	TRBV12-3/TRBV12-4	TRBJ2-3	.	CASSFGGGPDTQYF	TGTGCCAGCAGTTTTGGGGGGGGGCCAGATACGCAGTATTTT
.	TRBV7-3	TRBJ2-1	.	CASSPQARYEQFF	TGTGCCAGCAGCCCGCAGGCCCGCTATGAGCAGTTCTTC
.	TRBV6-5	TRBJ1-1	.	CASSSDHPVFLQGMNTEAFF	TGTGCCAGCAGTTCCGACCACCCCGTTTTCCTTCAAGGAATGAACACTGAAGCTTTCTTT
.	TRBV7-9	TRBJ1-5	many	CASSAPGNQPQHF	TGTGCCAGCAGCGCCCCAGGGAATCAGCCCCAGCATTTT
TRBD1	TRBV6-6	TRBJ1-5	.	CASSPAGTGGPSNQPQHF	TGTGCCAGCAGTCCGGCCGGGACAGGGGGCCCCAGCAATCAGCCCCAGCATTTT
.	TRBV6-5	TRBJ2-7	.	CASRGGQTLNYEQYF	TGTGCCAGCAGGGGTGGACAGACACTAAACTACGAGCAGTACTTC
.	TRBV10-3	TRBJ1-2	.	CATLPPFSSGYGYTF	TGTGCCACCCTTCCCCCGTTCAGCTCAGGCTATGGCTACACCTTC
.	TRBV4-1	TRBJ1-5	.	CASSQDRMVRRQPQHF	TGCGCCAGCAGCCAAGATCGGATGGTTAGGCGTCAGCCCCAGCATTTT
.	TRBV7-2	TRBJ2-5	.	CASSSTGRLQETQYF	TGTGCCAGCAGCTCAACAGGGCGTCTACAAGAGACCCAGTACTTC
.	TRBV25-1	TRBJ1-2	few	CASSVGGPIRGPGERYGYTF	TGTGCCAGCAGTGTGGGGGGCCCCATCCGGGGTCCAGGGGAGAGGTATGGCTACACCTTC
TRBD2	TRBV27	TRBJ2-2	few	CASSPSGGVNTGELFF	TGTGCCAGCAGTCCGAGCGGGGGGGTGAACACCGGGGAGCTGTTTTTT
.	TRBV11-2	TRBJ2-7	.	CASSPPGPEQYF	TGTGCCAGCAGCCCCCCGGGCCCCGAGCAGTACTTC
.	TRBV4-3	TRBJ2-1	.	CASSQDLGTSNEQFF	TGCGCCAGCAGCCAAGATCTAGGGACTTCCAATGAGCAGTTCTTC
.	TRBV4-3	TRBJ1-2	.	CASSPLEEFNYGYTF	TGCGCCAGCAGCCCGTTGGAGGAGTTTAACTATGGCTACACCTTC
TRBD1	TRBV20-1	TRBJ2-2	few	CSARDDRASNTGELFF	TGCAGTGCTAGAGATGACAGGGCTTCGAACACCGGGGAGCTGTTTTTT
.	TRBV9	TRBJ1-5	few	CASSVAWGDQPQHF	TGTGCCAGCAGCGTAGCTTGGGGGGATCAGCCCCAGCATTTT
.	TRBV7-2	TRBJ1-1	.	CASSFRAYANTEAFF	TGTGCCAGCAGCTTCAGGGCCTACGCGAACACTGAAGCTTTCTTT
.	TRBV27	TRBJ2-7	.	CASSRPGTEQYF	TGTGCCAGCAGTCGACCAGGTACCGAGCAGTACTTC
.	TRBV6-5	TRBJ2-2	few	CASSYSSGTGELFF	TGTGCCAGCAGTTACTCTTCGGGCACCGGGGAGCTGTTTTTT
.	TRBV20-1	TRBJ2-4	few	CSARSTPQNIQYF	TGCAGTGCCCGTTCTACCCCTCAAAACATTCAGTACTTC
.	TRBV7-6	TRBJ2-2	few	CASSPRDENTGELFF	TGTGCCAGCAGCCCCCGGGACGAAAACACCGGGGAGCTGTTTTTT
TRBD1	TRBV20-1	TRBJ1-5	.	CSARDVRQGVLGNQPQHF	TGCAGTGCTAGAGATGTGAGACAGGGGGTACTGGGCAATCAGCCCCAGCATTTT
TRBD2	TRBV5-1	TRBJ2-3	many	CASSLGPRAGALMDTQYF	TGCGCCAGCAGCTTGGGACCCCGAGCGGGAGCTCTTATGGATACGCAGTATTTT
TRBD2	TRBV20-1	TRBJ2-1	many	CSARDSAGAYNEQFF	TGCAGTGCTAGAGATTCGGCGGGAGCCTACAATGAGCAGTTCTTC
.	TRBV3-1	TRBJ2-1	.	CASSQIFPGGNEQFF	TGTGCCAGCAGCCAAATTTTCCCTGGCGGCAATGAGCAGTTCTTC
.	TRBV29-1	TRBJ1-2	.	CSVARNYGYTF	TGCAGCGTTGCCAGGAACTATGGCTACACCTTC
.	TRBV19	TRBJ1-2	.	CASSGSNYGYTF	TGTGCCAGTAGTGGGTCGAACTATGGCTACACCTTC
.	TRBV7-2	TRBJ2-1	few	CASSADLAMMEQFF	TGTGCCAGCAGCGCCGACCTAGCCATGATGGAGCAGTTCTTC
.	TRBV6-2/TRBV6-3	TRBJ2-1	.	CASSVRGYEQFF	TGTGCCAGCAGTGTCAGGGGTTATGAGCAGTTCTTC
.	TRBV6-5	TRBJ1-4	.	CASSFTRQLNEKLFF	TGTGCCAGCAGTTTCACCAGACAGCTAAATGAAAAACTGTTTTTT
.	TRBV6-4	TRBJ2-3	.	CASSDGEGEADTQYF	TGTGCCAGCAGTGACGGGGAGGGGGAGGCAGATACGCAGTATTTT
TRBD1	TRBV7-8	TRBJ2-3	.	CASIPPGTATQYF	TGTGCCAGCATCCCCCCGGGGACAGCTACGCAGTATTTT
.	TRBV20-1	TRBJ1-1	many	CSARDGQFSNTEAFF	TGCAGTGCTAGAGATGGCCAGTTTTCGAACACTGAAGCTTTCTTT
.	TRBV6-5	TRBJ2-7	many	CASSYVPAYEQYF	TGTGCCAGCAGTTACGTCCCTGCCTACGAGCAGTACTTC
.	TRBV29-1	TRBJ1-4	few	CSVEVAGYNEKLFF	TGCAGCGTTGAGGTTGCGGGGTATAATGAAAAACTGTTTTTT
.	TRBV12-3/TRBV12-4	TRBJ1-4	.	CASSPRGFNEKLFF	TGTGCCAGCAGTCCCCGAGGGTTTAATGAAAAACTGTTTTTT
TRBD1	TRBV27	TRBJ1-2	few	CASSGAGTAYGYTF	TGTGCCAGCAGTGGGGCCGGGACAGCTTATGGCTACACCTTC